This passage covers 9 T cell receptor beta chains from one sample sequenced in a study of blood T cell repertoires in COVID-19. Only in-frame clones appear in the TCRdb table, and some are missing; sequencing was by immunoSEQ multiplex PCR. This sample has 200,000 to 250,000 clones, with over 75% found just once. Material for sequencing was peripheral blood. Receptors originate from an elderly man with acute or convalescent COVID-19.

The V gene is TRBV29-1, the J gene TRBJ1-2, with D possibly TRBD1 on 6 matching bases. The ends were cut back, 1 base at V and 0 bases at J, with 9 bases in the middle. The germline gives CDR1 SQVTM, CDR2 ANQGSEA. The CDR3 spans 14 residues. The CDR3 sequence: CSVEAQGSNYGYTF. The CDR3 DNA follows: TGCAGCGTTGAAGCCCAGGGGTCTAACTATGGCTACACCTTC.

This chain connects TRBV21-1 to TRBJ2-7; TRBD2 is the table's D call and was not checked against the DNA. TRBV21-1 is annotated as a pseudogene. The CDR3 contains 15 residues. CDR3 sequence reads: CASSNQLAAPYEQYF. CDR3 coding DNA: TGTGCCAGCAGCAACCAACTAGCGGCGCCCTACGAGCAGTACTTC.

The chain is built from TRBV4-3 and TRBJ2-2; D is possibly TRBD2 (5 bases). The CDR3 covers 15 residues. V lost 0 bases to trimming and J lost 1 base, with 6 bases between them. CDR1 and CDR2 (germline): LGHNA, YSLEER. For the CDR3, the DNA is TGCGCCAGCAGCCAAGATGGACTGAACACCGGGGAGCTGTTTTTT. Amino acids: CASSQDGLNTGELFF.

The chain couples TRBV3-1 (or the pseudogene TRBV3-2) to TRBJ2-7; no firm D call. CDR1 and CDR2 (germline): LGHDT, YNNKEL (reference sequence). The germline V and J ends were trimmed by 0 bases and 7 bases, with 19 bases remaining between them. The CDR3 runs 16 residues. The CDR3 loop reads CASSQEGPLRGKEQYF. The CDR3 bases are TGTGCCAGCAGCCAAGAAGGCCCACTACGCGGTAAGGAGCAGTACTTC.

The rearrangement links TRBV9 to TRBJ2-3, with 9 bases matching TRBD2. The germline CDR1 and CDR2 sequences are SGDLS and YYNGEE. With 0 bases clipped from V and 5 bases from J, the junction kept 7 bases outside the gene matches. This CDR3 contains 16 residues. Here the CDR3 DNA reads TGTGCCAGCAGCGTAGGTATAGCGGGAGTTGGAGATACGCAGTATTTT. Amino acid sequence: CASSVGIAGVGDTQYF.

The rearrangement joins TRBV10-1 to TRBJ2-1, with D possibly TRBD2 on 5 matching bases. Trimming pared 0 bases from V and 8 bases from J, leaving 14 bases between. The CDR3 runs 15 residues. CDR1 WNHNN and CDR2 SYGVQD come from the germline V gene (reference sequence). The CDR3 DNA reads TGCGCCAGCAGTGAGTCGCCTAGCCTGATCGATGAGCAGTTCTTC. It yields the protein CASSESPSLIDEQFF.

The V gene is TRBV30, the J gene TRBJ1-1; D remains ambiguous. Trimming stripped 5 bases from V and 1 base from J, with 8 bases between. Germline CDR1 GTSNPN, CDR2 SVGIG (reference sequence). The length of the CDR3 is 12 residues. Here the CDR3 reads CAWGRGNTEAFF. For the CDR3, the DNA is TGTGCCTGGGGGCGGGGGAACACTGAAGCTTTCTTT.

This clone appeared a single time. The chain joins TRBV7-2 to TRBJ1-4; D gene ambiguous. The CDR3 totals 15 residues. The germline V gene has CDR1 SGHTA and CDR2 FQGNSA. Trimming cost V 1 base and J 4 bases, with 10 bases left between them. The CDR3 sequence is CASSLGRYVNEKLFF. The CDR3, as DNA: TGTGCCAGCAGCTTAGGGCGGTATGTTAATGAAAAACTGTTTTTT.

The chain couples TRBV18 to TRBJ2-5; no clear D. V lost 3 bases, J lost 2 bases, and 13 bases lay in between. The CDR3 extends over 15 amino acids. The germline V gene has CDR1 KGHSH and CDR2 LQKENI. The CDR3 loop reads CASSPNKTPQETQYF. CDR3 nucleotides: TGTGCCAGCTCACCCAATAAGACACCACAAGAGACCCAGTACTTC.